The rows below give T cell receptor beta chains drawn from one sample of a study of blood T cell repertoires in COVID-19. Sequenced by immunoSEQ multiplex PCR; TCRdb stores in-frame clones only, minus some. The repertoire has about 76,000 clones, roughly four fifths of them found once; the top ten carry approximately 25%. The sequenced sample was peripheral blood. Receptor source: a human donor in a cohort sampled during active COVID-19. Each CDR3 is given without its conserved first and last residue.

CDR3aa	j_gene	v_gene
ASSQAFSGGSQETQY	TRBJ2-5	TRBV4-2
ASSLTDSGNTIY	TRBJ1-3	TRBV7-9
ASREGRAEAF	TRBJ1-1	TRBV5-1
ASSLTVAANTGELF	TRBJ2-2	TRBV7-3
ASNPGQASGEKLF	TRBJ1-4	TRBV5-8
ASSGTGTVPYYGYT	TRBJ1-2	TRBV25-1
ASSFGDGTHNYGYT	TRBJ1-2	TRBV27
ASRPYIAGGGTGELF	TRBJ2-2	TRBV13
ASSQGIPSGWEGGSDTQY	TRBJ2-3	TRBV4-2
ASSHLRGQGASTNEKLF	TRBJ1-4	TRBV4-1
ARSPLAGASYNEQF	TRBJ2-1	TRBV5-3
ASRNGLAGAEQY	TRBJ2-7	TRBV2
ASSSDTTNEKLF	TRBJ1-4	TRBV7-9
ASSGRGEQY	TRBJ2-7	TRBV7-9
ASKGDGASSTDTQY	TRBJ2-3	TRBV2
ASSLRDYQPDTQY	TRBJ2-3	TRBV5-4
ASSDSRTTDYNEQF	TRBJ2-1	TRBV6-7
ASSLGQAGPQH	TRBJ1-5	TRBV5-4
AINSLSTGGSDTQY	TRBJ2-3	TRBV10-3
ASSFRKGDYNEQF	TRBJ2-1	TRBV11-2
ASSSGTSVYNEQF	TRBJ2-1	TRBV7-3
ASSLGIGGDVDSPLH	TRBJ1-6	TRBV5-1
ATRYPGLADAGANVLT	TRBJ2-6	TRBV15
ASSFSPSGDYNEQF	TRBJ2-1	TRBV11-2
AWSAPPGGYGYT	TRBJ1-2	TRBV30
ASSFPRQGDTGELF	TRBJ2-2	TRBV11-1
ASSSDYEQY	TRBJ2-7	TRBV12-3/TRBV12-4
ASSSLGGGRSDTQY	TRBJ2-3	TRBV7-2
ASSNWGEKLF	TRBJ1-4	TRBV5-4
ASSALDRGDEKLF	TRBJ1-4	TRBV19
ASSEGSGYGYT	TRBJ1-2	TRBV2
ASSLLRGRNQPQH	TRBJ1-5	TRBV7-8
ASSQEGGTSGGYEQY	TRBJ2-7	TRBV4-1
ASSPQTDQYNEQF	TRBJ2-1	TRBV9
ASSLVGTSHFRYSNQPQH	TRBJ1-5	TRBV7-4
ASSPLLGNEQF	TRBJ2-1	TRBV18
ASRGGQTGELF	TRBJ2-2	TRBV27
ASSQEVGLARGPHTQY	TRBJ2-3	TRBV3-1/TRBV3-2
SVPGQGFEAF	TRBJ1-1	TRBV29-1
ASSPDRGRTYEQY	TRBJ2-7	TRBV13
ASSQAPRGNQPQH	TRBJ1-5	TRBV4-1
ASSRQGFNEKLF	TRBJ1-4	TRBV19
ASSAGRQLPSTDTQY	TRBJ2-3	TRBV19
ASSPRTGSGNTIY	TRBJ1-3	TRBV5-1
ASTTTGLSPLH	TRBJ1-6	TRBV13
ASSLYGGREEKLF	TRBJ1-4	TRBV5-1
ASVATGQETQY	TRBJ2-5	TRBV3-1/TRBV3-2
ASRGLASNEQF	TRBJ2-1	TRBV12-3/TRBV12-4
ASSTTSGGGGEQF	TRBJ2-1	TRBV18
ASSPNRGNTIY	TRBJ1-3	TRBV11-3
ASSATGGYGYT	TRBJ1-2	TRBV19